What follows describes a single TCR beta chain. This specimen comes from a study of blood T cell repertoires in COVID-19. Study in general: Samples taken during acute and convalescent COVID-19 were collected in the United States, Italy and Spain.

Methods used by the authors: Counts of nucleated cells, estimated from reference gene primer amplification, were obtained. This table comes from immunoSEQ multiplex PCR, and its TCRdb copy is limited to in-frame clones, with some not included. V, J and clone size were drawn from that table, and D and trimming were deduced from the DNA. The sample carries some 190,000 clones, about 83% recorded once. The material sequenced was peripheral blood. This sequence was found in a woman in her sixties or seventies with active or convalescent COVID-19.

The CDR3 DNA reads TGTGCCAGCAGTGGCCTAAGCGGGAGTTCCCACGAGCAGTACTTC. It translates to CASSGLSGSSHEQYF. The V and J genes are TRBV28 and TRBJ2-7; 8 bases are a match to TRBD2. The ends lost 5 bases at V and 5 bases at J; junction bases unmatched: 11. Germline values: CDR1 MDHEN, CDR2 SYDVKM. This CDR3 is 15 amino acids long.